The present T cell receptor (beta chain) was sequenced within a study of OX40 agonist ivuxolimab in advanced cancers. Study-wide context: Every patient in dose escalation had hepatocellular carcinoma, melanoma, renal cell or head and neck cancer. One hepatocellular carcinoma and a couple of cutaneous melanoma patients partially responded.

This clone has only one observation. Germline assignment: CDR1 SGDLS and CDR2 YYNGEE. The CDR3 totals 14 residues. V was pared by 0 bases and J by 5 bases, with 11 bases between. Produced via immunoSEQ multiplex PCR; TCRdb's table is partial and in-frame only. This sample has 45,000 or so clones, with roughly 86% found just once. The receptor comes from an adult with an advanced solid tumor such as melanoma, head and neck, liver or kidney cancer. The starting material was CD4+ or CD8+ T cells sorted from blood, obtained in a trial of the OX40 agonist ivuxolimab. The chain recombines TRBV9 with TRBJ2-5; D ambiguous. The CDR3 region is CASSVGGGRETQYF. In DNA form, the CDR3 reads TGTGCCAGCAGCGTAGGTGGCGGTAGGGAGACCCAGTACTTC.